The rows below give T cell receptor beta chains drawn from one sample of a study of blood T cells in healthy people across ages. TCRdb reprocessed the 5' RACE reads with MiXCR, giving one entry per CDR3 protein. The table includes 2 million or so distinct CDR3 sequences, 40% to 55% detected once. The sequenced sample consisted of blood. All receptors derive from a woman aged 40-49 years in good health. Each CDR3 is given with its conserved first and last residue. A D gene is named only where the DNA matches it firmly. Size is omitted from some rows. Given values are once, few, many or a class for expanded clones.

size	V	D	J	CDR3	DNA
NA	TRBV7-3	NA	TRBJ1-1	CASSFDGGNTEAFF	TGTGCCAGCAGCTTTGACGGTGGGAACACTGAAGCTTTCTTT
NA	TRBV20-1	NA	TRBJ2-5	CSARYRTQETQYF	TGCAGTGCTAGGTACAGAACTCAAGAGACCCAGTACTTC
few	TRBV7-2	NA	TRBJ2-5	CASSSTPGTQYF	TGTGCCAGCAGCTCCACGCCAGGGACCCAGTACTTC
NA	TRBV28	NA	TRBJ2-1	CASSPTKGSYNEQFF	TGTGCCAGCAGCCCAACGAAGGGCTCCTACAATGAGCAGTTCTTC
few	TRBV20-1	NA	TRBJ2-6	CSARRTENSGANVLTF	TGCAGTGCTAGAAGGACTGAGAACTCTGGGGCCAACGTCCTGACTTTC
NA	TRBV20-1	TRBD1	TRBJ1-5	CSVPGQELNQPQHF	TGCAGTGTCCCAGGACAGGAACTCAATCAGCCCCAGCATTTT
NA	TRBV4-3	TRBD1	TRBJ1-1	CASRPSADTGGSEAFF	TGCGCCAGCAGGCCAAGCGCGGATACAGGGGGGTCTGAAGCTTTCTTT
NA	TRBV7-2	NA	TRBJ2-5	CASSTGRNQETQYF	TGTGCCAGCAGCACAGGACGGAATCAAGAGACCCAGTACTTC
NA	TRBV12-3/TRBV12-4	TRBD1	TRBJ2-7	CASSEGTGTYNEQYF	TGTGCCAGCAGCGAGGGGACAGGAACTTACAATGAGCAGTACTTC
once	TRBV20-1	TRBD1	TRBJ2-5	CSPGDRYQETQYF	TGCAGTCCCGGGGACAGGTACCAAGAGACCCAGTACTTC
NA	TRBV24-1	TRBD2	TRBJ2-3	CATSDLRSAGETDTQYF	TGTGCCACCAGTGATTTGCGATCAGCGGGGGAAACAGATACGCAGTATTTT
NA	TRBV6-2/TRBV6-3	TRBD2	TRBJ2-5	CASRIAGTETQYF	TGTGCCAGCAGGATAGCGGGGACAGAGACCCAGTACTTC
once	TRBV6-5	NA	TRBJ1-2	CASSYSNLGRGGYTF	TGTGCCAGCAGTTACTCGAATTTGGGGCGGGGTGGCTACACCTTC
NA	TRBV6-2/TRBV6-3	TRBD2	TRBJ2-5	CASSYRTGTSGGMETQYF	TGTGCCAGCAGTTACCGGACCGGGACTAGCGGGGGGATGGAGACCCAGTACTTC
NA	TRBV20-1	NA	TRBJ1-2	CSAGYSTTNYGYTF	TGCAGTGCTGGCTACAGTACCACTAACTATGGCTACACCTTC
NA	TRBV3-1	NA	TRBJ1-3	CASSQRGNTIYF	TGTGCCAGCAGCCAGCGTGGAAACACCATATATTTT
NA	TRBV5-1	NA	TRBJ2-4	CTSSPETVNIQYF	TGCACCAGCAGCCCGGAGACCGTAAACATTCAGTACTTC
NA	TRBV3-1	NA	TRBJ2-5	CASSQALAGAIQETQYF	TGTGCCAGCAGCCAAGCTCTGGCGGGGGCCATCCAAGAGACCCAGTACTTC
NA	TRBV10-3	TRBD2	TRBJ2-1	CAISRPPTSGPQGGIDEQFF	TGTGCCATCAGCAGACCCCCGACTAGCGGGCCCCAGGGCGGTATCGATGAGCAGTTCTTC
NA	TRBV7-2	NA	TRBJ2-3	CASSSSAGLVTDTQYF	TGTGCCAGCAGCTCATCTGCGGGTCTGGTCACAGATACGCAGTATTTT
NA	TRBV18	NA	TRBJ1-2	CASSPSGGRSNYGYTF	TGTGCCAGCTCACCAAGCGGCGGCAGATCTAACTATGGCTACACCTTC
NA	TRBV7-2	NA	TRBJ2-7	CASSVALWDEQYF	TGTGCCAGCAGCGTAGCGTTATGGGACGAGCAGTACTTC
NA	TRBV28	NA	TRBJ1-2	CASSLGPFGYTF	TGTGCCAGCAGTCTAGGCCCGTTTGGCTACACCTTC
few	TRBV20-1	TRBD2	TRBJ2-7	CSTSGGAGEQYF	TGCAGCACTAGCGGGGGGGCGGGAGAGCAGTACTTC
NA	TRBV29-1	NA	TRBJ1-1	CSVEQLLGTEAFF	TGCAGCGTTGAACAACTATTAGGCACTGAAGCTTTCTTT
NA	TRBV7-7	TRBD1	TRBJ2-7	CASSPHTGQGGYEQYF	TGTGCTAGCAGCCCCCATACGGGACAGGGGGGCTACGAGCAGTACTTC
few	TRBV11-1	TRBD1	TRBJ1-2	CASSHPSDRAHGYTF	TGTGCCAGCAGCCATCCTTCGGACAGGGCGCATGGCTACACCTTC
NA	TRBV7-2	NA	TRBJ1-5	CASSLEPYQPQHF	TGTGCCAGCAGCTTAGAACCGTATCAGCCCCAGCATTTT
few	TRBV7-2	TRBD2	TRBJ2-5	CASRFSGGGETQYF	TGTGCCAGCAGATTTAGCGGGGGCGGGGAGACCCAGTACTTC
NA	TRBV28	TRBD1	TRBJ2-5	CASSRSRQGQRETQYF	TGTGCCAGCAGTAGATCCCGACAGGGACAGAGGGAGACCCAGTACTTC
NA	TRBV4-1	TRBD2	TRBJ2-1	CASSQTGLSSYNEQFF	TGCGCCAGCAGCCAGACGGGACTAAGCTCCTACAATGAGCAGTTCTTC
few	TRBV12-3/TRBV12-4	TRBD1	TRBJ1-2	CASSPDRGLVYGYTF	TGTGCCAGCAGTCCGGACAGGGGGCTCGTCTATGGCTACACCTTC
few	TRBV4-3	TRBD1	TRBJ2-5	CASSQARDREETQYF	TGCGCCAGCAGCCAAGCCCGGGACAGGGAAGAGACCCAGTACTTC
NA	TRBV20-1	TRBD2	TRBJ2-3	CSNLVSGGNPTQYF	TGCAGTAATCTGGTCAGCGGGGGAAACCCTACGCAGTATTTT
NA	TRBV20-1	TRBD1	TRBJ2-7	CSARPGQALQYF	TGCAGTGCTAGACCCGGACAGGCTCTTCAGTACTTC
NA	TRBV11-1	TRBD2	TRBJ2-7	CASRERGGPYEQYF	TGTGCCAGCAGAGAGCGGGGGGGTCCCTACGAGCAGTACTTC